These T cell receptor beta chains were read from a single sample in a study of T-cell memory formation after mild COVID-19. TCRdb re-analysed the 5' RACE reads in MiXCR, keeping a single row per CDR3 protein. The data contain around 320,000 distinct CDR3 sequences, 28% of them seen just once; the ten biggest clones take up about 14%. Sequenced sample: PBMCs or a T cell subset sorted from them (not recorded which). The receptors were gathered from an adult woman who had mild COVID-19 (a few samples of this study predate the infection). Cell type and time point are not known. Both conserved end residues are part of each CDR3. A D gene is named only where the DNA matches it firmly. Some rows have no size entry. The others give once, few or many, or a class for an expanded clone.

d_call j_call v_call clone_size cdr3_nt cdr3_aa
NA TRBJ1-6 TRBV20-1 NA TGCAGTGCTAGTCTACCGGGGTACTATAATTCACCCCTCCACTTT CSASLPGYYNSPLHF
NA TRBJ2-4 TRBV19 NA TGTGCCAGTCTGGGGTGGGGAGTTGCGAACATTCAGTACTTC CASLGWGVANIQYF
NA TRBJ1-1 TRBV20-1 few TGCAGTGCCCCGGGGGAGTTGAACACTGAAGCTTTCTTT CSAPGELNTEAFF
TRBD1 TRBJ2-1 TRBV7-2 NA TGTGCCAGCAGCTTAACAGGGGCGCGGTACAATGAGCAGTTCTTC CASSLTGARYNEQFF
NA TRBJ2-7 TRBV7-6 NA TGTGCCAGCAGCTTAATGGGACTTTCCACCTACGAGCAGTACTTC CASSLMGLSTYEQYF
NA TRBJ1-4 TRBV6-5 NA TGTGCCAGCAGAAGCCGACGGGGGGCGGAGTATGAAAAACTGTTTTTT CASRSRRGAEYEKLFF
NA TRBJ1-1 TRBV6-6 few TGTGCCAGCAGTTACGCAGGTTACACTGAAGCTTTCTTT CASSYAGYTEAFF
TRBD2 TRBJ2-4 TRBV5-6 NA TGTGCCAGCAGCTTGGGAGCGTGGACTAGCGGGAGTAGGGCGAACATTCAGTACTTC CASSLGAWTSGSRANIQYF
NA TRBJ2-7 TRBV11-2 few TGTGCCAGCAGCTTAAGCGACGGGACCTACGAGCAGTACTTC CASSLSDGTYEQYF
NA TRBJ1-2 TRBV7-9 NA TGTGCCAGCAGCTTCCCACTGGGGGCCAACTATGGCTACACCTTC CASSFPLGANYGYTF
NA TRBJ2-2 TRBV5-5 many TGTGCCAGCAGCCGAGACGGGACCCTTTCCGGGGAGCTGTTTTTT CASSRDGTLSGELFF
NA TRBJ2-5 TRBV10-2 NA TGCGCCAGCAGGGGCAAAGAGACCCAGTACTTC CASRGKETQYF
TRBD1 TRBJ2-1 TRBV27 once TGTGCCAGCAGTACCTCAATTACCGGACAGGCTTACAATGAGCAGTTCTTC CASSTSITGQAYNEQFF
NA TRBJ2-7 TRBV6-2/TRBV6-3 NA TGTGCCAGCGGCCCCCTGGTCTACGAGCAGTACTTC CASGPLVYEQYF
NA TRBJ1-2 TRBV7-8 few TGTGCCAGCAGCTTAAACCGGGTGGGGAGGGCCGCCGGAGGAGGCTACACCTTC CASSLNRVGRAAGGGYTF
TRBD1 TRBJ1-6 TRBV6-5 few TGTGCCAGCAGTTACGCCGACAGGGGCTCACCCCTCCACTTT CASSYADRGSPLHF
NA TRBJ2-1 TRBV24-1 NA TGTGCCACCAGTGATTTTGGCGGGACCTCCAATGAGCAGTTCTTC CATSDFGGTSNEQFF
TRBD2 TRBJ2-1 TRBV11-2 NA TGTGCCAGCAGCCCTCGTTATAGCGGGATTCAATACAATGAGCAGTTCTTC CASSPRYSGIQYNEQFF
TRBD2 TRBJ2-1 TRBV20-1 few TGCAGTGCTTCTGGCCCCGGGACTAGCGGTTACAATGAGCAGTTCTTC CSASGPGTSGYNEQFF
TRBD2 TRBJ2-3 TRBV6-5 NA TGTGCCAGCAGTTATGGGCGGGGGGCTGGTTTGACAGATACGCAGTATTTT CASSYGRGAGLTDTQYF
NA TRBJ1-1 TRBV20-1 NA TGCAGTGCTCCCAGGGAGGACGACACTGAAGCTTTCTTT CSAPREDDTEAFF
NA TRBJ2-3 TRBV4-2 NA TGTGCCAGCGGGCGATCGGTAGGCAGCACAGATACGCAGTATTTT CASGRSVGSTDTQYF
NA TRBJ2-7 TRBV9 NA TGTGCCAGCAACTCCGGGTCGAGAGCCTACGAGCAGTACTTC CASNSGSRAYEQYF
NA TRBJ1-1 TRBV6-5 few TGTGCCAGCAGTTACTCAAGGGCTGGGAACACTGAAGCTTTCTTT CASSYSRAGNTEAFF
TRBD2 TRBJ2-1 TRBV20-1 few TGCAGTGTACCTCAACTAGCGTCCTCCTACAATGAGCAGTTCTTC CSVPQLASSYNEQFF
NA TRBJ1-6 TRBV7-3 NA TGTGCCAGCAGCTTAGACACCAATTCACCCCTCCACTTT CASSLDTNSPLHF
TRBD1 TRBJ2-3 TRBV7-3 NA TGTGCCAGCAGCTTATCGGGCAGGGGGTTAGATACGCAGTATTTT CASSLSGRGLDTQYF
NA TRBJ2-1 TRBV21-1 NA TGTGCCAGCAGCAGCGGTAGTGACTACAATGAGCAGTTCTTC CASSSGSDYNEQFF
NA TRBJ1-2 TRBV29-1 few TGCAGCGTCCCCGAGGCCTTGCCCGGCTACACCTTC CSVPEALPGYTF
NA TRBJ2-3 TRBV9 few TGTGCCAGCAGCGTAGCGGCTTCTAGCACAGATACGCAGTATTTT CASSVAASSTDTQYF
TRBD2 TRBJ2-7 TRBV6-5 few TGTGCCAGCAGTTTTATTACCTGGGGGGGAGCCTACGAGCAGTACTTC CASSFITWGGAYEQYF
NA TRBJ2-1 TRBV27 once TGTGCCAGCAGTTCTAGCGTCGCAGCCAACAATGAGCAGTTCTTC CASSSSVAANNEQFF
NA TRBJ2-7 TRBV30 NA TGTGCCTGGAGTGTAGCGGGCCGGGGGGAGCAGTACTTC CAWSVAGRGEQYF
NA TRBJ2-7 TRBV5-1 few TGCGCCAGCAGCTTGGCAGGGGAGGATTACGAGCAGTACTTC CASSLAGEDYEQYF
NA TRBJ1-1 TRBV25-1 NA TGTGCCAGCAGTGATTACTTAGGGGGTGACACTGAAGCTTTCTTT CASSDYLGGDTEAFF
NA TRBJ2-7 TRBV12-3/TRBV12-4 NA TGTGCCAGCAGTCGCCTCTACGAGCAGTACTTC CASSRLYEQYF
TRBD1 TRBJ2-1 TRBV19 NA TGTGCTAGTAGTATCGCAGGGGGTGAGCAGTTCTTC CASSIAGGEQFF
TRBD1 TRBJ1-2 TRBV29-1 NA TGCAGCGTGGTGGACAGGGGGCATCTGGGCTACACCTTC CSVVDRGHLGYTF
NA TRBJ2-5 TRBV5-1 NA TGCGCCAGCAGCTCGGGACACCTCCCGGGAGAGACCCAGTACTTC CASSSGHLPGETQYF
NA TRBJ2-6 TRBV29-1 NA TGCAGCGTTGAAACATCGCGACCGGAGGTCTCTGGGGCCAACGTCCTGACTTTC CSVETSRPEVSGANVLTF
TRBD1 TRBJ2-7 TRBV7-9 NA TGTGCCAGCAGCCCACAGGGGGGAAGGGTCTACGAGCAGTACTTC CASSPQGGRVYEQYF
TRBD1 TRBJ2-1 TRBV6-4 NA TGTGCCAGCAGTGACGGCAGGGGGTCGCATGAGCAGTTCTTC CASSDGRGSHEQFF
TRBD2 TRBJ2-7 TRBV10-3 few TGTGCCATCAGCGGGACTAGCGGGACCTCCTACGAGCAGTACTTC CAISGTSGTSYEQYF